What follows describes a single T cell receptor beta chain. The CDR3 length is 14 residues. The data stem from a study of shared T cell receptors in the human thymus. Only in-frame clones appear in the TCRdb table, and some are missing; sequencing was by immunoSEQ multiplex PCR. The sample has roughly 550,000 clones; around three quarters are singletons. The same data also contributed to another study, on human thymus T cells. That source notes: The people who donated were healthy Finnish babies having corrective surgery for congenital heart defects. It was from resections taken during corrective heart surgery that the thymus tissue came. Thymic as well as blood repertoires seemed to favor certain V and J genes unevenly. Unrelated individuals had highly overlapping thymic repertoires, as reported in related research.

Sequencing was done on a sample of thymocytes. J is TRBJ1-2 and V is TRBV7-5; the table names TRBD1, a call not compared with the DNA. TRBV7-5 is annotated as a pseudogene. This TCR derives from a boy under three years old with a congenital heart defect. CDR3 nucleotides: TGTGCCAGAAGCGGTCCAAGGACAGCCTATGGCTACACCTTC. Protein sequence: CARSGPRTAYGYTF.